The 2 T cell receptor beta chains below were found in one sample sequenced in a study of Graves' ophthalmopathy and Graves' hyperthyroidism. TCR beta CDR3 amplification used RNA transcripts. An opening RT-PCR round employed HTBI primers and preceded a second-round multiplex PCR. TCRdb reanalysed the multiplex PCR reads using MiXCR and keeps one entry per CDR3 protein. The sample yields about 340,000 distinct CDR3 sequences, roughly a sixth seen once. Specimen: peripheral blood. These receptors were obtained from an adult man with Graves' ophthalmopathy.

This clonotype was seen at least ten times. The genes are TRBV18 and TRBJ1-3; D may be TRBD1 (5 bases). CDR3 length: 15 amino acids. Germline V gene lookup returns CDR1 KGHSH and CDR2 LQKENI. Between the trimmed V and J ends, which lost 3 bases and 0 bases, there was a span of 9 bases. CDR3 nucleotides: TGTGCCAGCTCACCCCAGGGCTCCTCTGGAAACACCATATATTTT. This codes for CASSPQGSSGNTIYF. The whole variable domain, remainder taken from reference TRBV18 and TRBJ1-3, is NAGVMQNPRHLVRRRGQEARLRCSPMKGHSHVYWYRQLPEEGLKFMVYLQKENIIDESGMPKERFSAEFPKEGPSILRIQQVVRGDSAAYFCASSPQGSSGNTIYFGEGSWLTVV.

There are many counts of this clonotype. The chain joins TRBV4-1 to TRBJ2-7; TRBD1 agrees at 7 bases. V dropped 5 bases and J dropped 0; count of bases not matched to a gene: 7. This CDR3 region has 15 residues. Per germline, CDR1 MGHRA and CDR2 YSYEKL. In DNA form, the CDR3 reads TGCGCCAGCAGCGTCCGGGACAGAGACTCCTACGAGCAGTACTTC. Amino acids: CASSVRDRDSYEQYF.